This T cell receptor beta chain derives from a study of blood T cell repertoires in COVID-19. Study information: Both acute and convalescent COVID-19 samples were obtained from the United States, Italy and Spain. The cDNA or gDNA used as material had been derived from T cells, B-cell-depleted T cells, or PBMCs.

V was cut by 5 bases and J by 3 bases, with 11 bases left in between. Germline V gene data show CDR1 as MGHRA and CDR2 as YSYEKL. This CDR3 region has 14 residues. Under the authors' procedure: Amplification of reference gene primers was used by the study to estimate nucleated cell counts. Here immunoSEQ multiplex PCR was the method, and the copy in TCRdb shows in-frame clones only, minus some. The V and J calls and the clone size are those of that table, but D and trimming were determined from the DNA. The sample records 220,000 or so clones, 84% being singletons. The sequence came from an older woman who had recovered from COVID-19. The sequencing sample was made of peripheral blood. The chain links TRBV4-1 to TRBJ1-5; TRBD1 is a possible D gene (5 bases). CDR3 sequence (DNA): TGCGCCAGCAGCAAGGGGCTCTCCAATCAGCCCCAGCATTTT. This encodes CASSKGLSNQPQHF.